The sequence of this TCR beta chain was determined in a study of blood T cell repertoires in COVID-19. Study-level background: Spain, Italy and the United States supplied samples that represented acute and convalescent COVID-19. Sources were T cells, B-cell-depleted T cells, or PBMCs; the material itself was cDNA or gDNA.

CDR1 SGHAT and CDR2 FQDESV come from the germline V gene (reference sequence). The CDR3 is 12 amino acids. V lost 6 bases, J lost 3 bases, and 3 bases lay in between. Authors' data handling: It was from reference gene primer amplification that nucleated cell counts were estimated. Generated by immunoSEQ multiplex PCR, the TCRdb table keeps only in-frame clones and is missing some. The V and J calls and clone size come from that table; D and trimming were worked out from the DNA. The sample holds 200,000 or so clones, roughly 85% seen once. The rearrangement links TRBV11-1 to TRBJ2-6; D unclear. The sequenced sample consisted of peripheral blood. The clonotype comes from a woman aged 25-40 years with acute or convalescent COVID-19. The DNA of the CDR3 is TGTGCCAGCAGGCGTGGGGCCAACGTCCTGACTTTC. Its protein product is CASRRGANVLTF.